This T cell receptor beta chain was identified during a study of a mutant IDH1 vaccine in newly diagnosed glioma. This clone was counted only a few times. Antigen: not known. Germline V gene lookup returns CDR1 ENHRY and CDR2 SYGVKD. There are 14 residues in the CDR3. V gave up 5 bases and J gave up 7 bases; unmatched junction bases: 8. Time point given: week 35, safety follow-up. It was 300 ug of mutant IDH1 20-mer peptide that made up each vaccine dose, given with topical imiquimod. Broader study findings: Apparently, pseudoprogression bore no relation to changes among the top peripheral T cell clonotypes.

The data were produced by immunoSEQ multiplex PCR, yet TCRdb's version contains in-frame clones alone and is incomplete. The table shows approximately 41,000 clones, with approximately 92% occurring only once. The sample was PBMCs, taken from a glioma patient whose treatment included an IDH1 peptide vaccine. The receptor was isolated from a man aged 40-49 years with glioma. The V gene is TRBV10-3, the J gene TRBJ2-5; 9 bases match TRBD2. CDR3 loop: CAISIGGGVVTQYF. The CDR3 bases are TGTGCCATCAGTATAGGCGGGGGGGTCGTGACCCAGTACTTC.